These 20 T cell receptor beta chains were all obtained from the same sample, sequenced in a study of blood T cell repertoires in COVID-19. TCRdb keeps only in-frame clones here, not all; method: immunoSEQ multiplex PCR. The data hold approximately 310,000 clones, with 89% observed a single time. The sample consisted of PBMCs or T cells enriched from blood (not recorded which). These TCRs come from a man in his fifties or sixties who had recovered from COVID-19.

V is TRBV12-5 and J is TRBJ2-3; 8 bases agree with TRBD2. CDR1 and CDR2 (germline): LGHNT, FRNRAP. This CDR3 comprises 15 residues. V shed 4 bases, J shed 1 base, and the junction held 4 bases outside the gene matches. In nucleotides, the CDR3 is TGTGCTAGTGGTTCCGGGACTAGTGGCACAGATACGCAGTATTTT. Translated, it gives CASGSGTSGTDTQYF.

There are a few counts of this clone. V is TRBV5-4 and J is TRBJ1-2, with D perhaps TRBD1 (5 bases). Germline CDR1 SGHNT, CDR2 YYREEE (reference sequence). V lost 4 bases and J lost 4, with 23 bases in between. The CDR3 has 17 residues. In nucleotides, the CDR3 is TGTGCCAGCAGCCCCACCCCGGACACCACCTTACTCTATGGCTACACCTTC. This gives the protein CASSPTPDTTLLYGYTF.

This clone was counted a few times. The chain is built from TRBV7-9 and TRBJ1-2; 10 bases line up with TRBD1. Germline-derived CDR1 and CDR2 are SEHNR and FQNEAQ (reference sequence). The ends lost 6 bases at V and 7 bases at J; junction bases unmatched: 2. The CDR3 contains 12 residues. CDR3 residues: CASRDRGPGYTF. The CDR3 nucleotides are TGTGCCAGCAGAGACAGGGGGCCTGGCTACACCTTC.

CDR3 sequence reads: CATGRREATDTQYF. The CDR3 coding sequence is TGTGCCACGGGCCGGCGGGAGGCTACAGATACGCAGTATTTT. The J gene is TRBJ2-3, the V gene TRBV5-3; 8 nucleotides line up with TRBD2. TRBV5-3 qualifies as an ORF whose function is uncertain. The ends lost 9 bases at V and 3 bases at J; junction bases unmatched: 9. CDR3 length: 14 amino acids.

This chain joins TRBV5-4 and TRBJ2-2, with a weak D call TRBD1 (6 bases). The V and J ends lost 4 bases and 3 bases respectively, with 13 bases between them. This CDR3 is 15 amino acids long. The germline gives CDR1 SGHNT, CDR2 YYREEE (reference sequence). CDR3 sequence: CASSRTALDTGELFF. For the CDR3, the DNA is TGTGCCAGCAGCCGGACAGCTCTTGACACCGGGGAGCTGTTTTTT.

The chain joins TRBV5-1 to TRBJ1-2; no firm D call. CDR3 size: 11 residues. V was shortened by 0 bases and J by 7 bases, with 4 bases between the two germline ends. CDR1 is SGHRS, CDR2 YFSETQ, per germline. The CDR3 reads CASSLDSGYTF. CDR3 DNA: TGCGCCAGCAGCTTGGACAGTGGCTACACCTTC.

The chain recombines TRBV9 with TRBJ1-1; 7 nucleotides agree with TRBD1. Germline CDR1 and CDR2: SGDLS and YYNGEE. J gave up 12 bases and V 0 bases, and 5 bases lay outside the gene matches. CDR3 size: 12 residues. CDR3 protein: CASSVEGQKTFF. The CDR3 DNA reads TGTGCCAGCAGCGTAGAGGGACAGAAGACTTTCTTT.

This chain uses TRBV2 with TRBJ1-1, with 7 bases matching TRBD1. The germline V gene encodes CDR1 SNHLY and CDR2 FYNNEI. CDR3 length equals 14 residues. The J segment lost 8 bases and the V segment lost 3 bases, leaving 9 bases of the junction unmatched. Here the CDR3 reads CASSEWQGVVEAFF. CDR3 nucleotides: TGTGCCAGCAGTGAGTGGCAGGGGGTAGTGGAAGCTTTCTTT.

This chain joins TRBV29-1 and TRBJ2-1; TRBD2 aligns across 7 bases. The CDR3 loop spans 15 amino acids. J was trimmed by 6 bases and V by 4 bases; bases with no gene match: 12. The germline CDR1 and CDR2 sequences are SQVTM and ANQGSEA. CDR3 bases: TGCAGCGTTGGGAGGTTGGGGGAGGGCCCCAATGAGCAGTTCTTC. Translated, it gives CSVGRLGEGPNEQFF.

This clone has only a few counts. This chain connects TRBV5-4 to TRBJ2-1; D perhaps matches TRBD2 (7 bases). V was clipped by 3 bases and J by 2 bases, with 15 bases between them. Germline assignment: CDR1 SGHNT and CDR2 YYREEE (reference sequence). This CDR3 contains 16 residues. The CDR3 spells CASSSGGPRPYNEQFF. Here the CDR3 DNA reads TGTGCCAGCAGCTCGGGGGGCCCACGTCCCTACAATGAGCAGTTCTTC.

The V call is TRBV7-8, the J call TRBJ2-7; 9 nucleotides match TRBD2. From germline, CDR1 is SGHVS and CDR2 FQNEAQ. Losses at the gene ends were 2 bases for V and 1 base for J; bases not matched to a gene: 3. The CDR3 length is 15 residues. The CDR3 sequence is CASSLITSGSYEQYF. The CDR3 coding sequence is TGTGCCAGCAGCTTAATTACTAGCGGGTCCTACGAGCAGTACTTC.

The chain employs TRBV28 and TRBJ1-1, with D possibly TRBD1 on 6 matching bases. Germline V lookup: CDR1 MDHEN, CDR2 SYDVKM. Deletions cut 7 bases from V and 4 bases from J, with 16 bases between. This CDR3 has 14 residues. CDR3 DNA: TGTGCCAGCACCCACCCCCAGGGGTTCACTGAAGCTTTCTTT. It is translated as CASTHPQGFTEAFF.

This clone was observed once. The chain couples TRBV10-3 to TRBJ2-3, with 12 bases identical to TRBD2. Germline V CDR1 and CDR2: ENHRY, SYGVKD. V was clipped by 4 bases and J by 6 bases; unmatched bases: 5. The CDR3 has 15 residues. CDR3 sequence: CAISATSGSGDTQYF. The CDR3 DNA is TGTGCCATCAGTGCGACTAGCGGGAGTGGGGATACGCAGTATTTT.

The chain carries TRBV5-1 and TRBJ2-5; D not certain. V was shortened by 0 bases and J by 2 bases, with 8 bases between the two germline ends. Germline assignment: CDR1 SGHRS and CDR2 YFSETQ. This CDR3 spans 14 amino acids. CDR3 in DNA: TGCGCCAGCAGCTTGGTTGGAGAGCAAGAGACCCAGTACTTC. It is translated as CASSLVGEQETQYF. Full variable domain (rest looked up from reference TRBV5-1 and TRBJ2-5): KAGVTQTPRYLIKTRGQQVTLSCSPISGHRSVSWYQQTPGQGLQFLFEYFSETQRNKGNFPGRFSGRQFSNSRSEMNVSTLELGDSALYLCASSLVGEQETQYFGPGTRLLVL.

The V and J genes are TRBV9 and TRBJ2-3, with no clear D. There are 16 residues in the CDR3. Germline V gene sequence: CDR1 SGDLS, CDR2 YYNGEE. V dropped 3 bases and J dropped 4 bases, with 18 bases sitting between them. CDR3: CASSGGVAVVPDTQYF. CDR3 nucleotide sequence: TGTGCCAGCAGCGGTGGAGTAGCAGTCGTCCCAGATACGCAGTATTTT. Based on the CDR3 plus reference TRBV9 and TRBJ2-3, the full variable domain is DSGVTQTPKHLITATGQRVTLRCSPRSGDLSVYWYQQSLDQGLQFLIQYYNGEERAKGNILERFSAQQFPDLHSELNLSSLELGDSALYFCASSGGVAVVPDTQYFGPGTRLTVL.

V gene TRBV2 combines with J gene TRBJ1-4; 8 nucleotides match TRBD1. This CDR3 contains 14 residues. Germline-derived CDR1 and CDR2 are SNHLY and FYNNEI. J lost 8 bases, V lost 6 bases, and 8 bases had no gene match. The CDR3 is CASRLDREGEKLFF. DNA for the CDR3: TGTGCCAGCAGGTTGGACAGGGAGGGGGAAAAACTGTTTTTT.

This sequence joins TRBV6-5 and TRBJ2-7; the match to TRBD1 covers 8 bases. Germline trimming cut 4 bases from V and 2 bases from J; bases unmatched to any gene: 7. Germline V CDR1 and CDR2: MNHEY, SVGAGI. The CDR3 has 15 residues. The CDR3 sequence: CASSSPGQVTYEQYF. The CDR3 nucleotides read TGTGCCAGCAGTTCCCCGGGACAGGTAACCTACGAGCAGTACTTC.

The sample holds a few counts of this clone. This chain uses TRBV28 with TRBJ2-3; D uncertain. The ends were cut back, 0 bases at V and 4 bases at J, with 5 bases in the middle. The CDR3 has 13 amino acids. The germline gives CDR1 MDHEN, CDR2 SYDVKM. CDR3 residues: CASSLWAADTQYF. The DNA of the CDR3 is TGTGCCAGCAGTTTATGGGCAGCAGATACGCAGTATTTT.

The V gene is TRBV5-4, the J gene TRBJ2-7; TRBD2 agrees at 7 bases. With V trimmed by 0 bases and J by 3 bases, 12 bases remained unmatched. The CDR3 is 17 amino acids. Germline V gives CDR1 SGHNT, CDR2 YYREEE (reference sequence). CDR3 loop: CASSLGGGSGGVYEQYF. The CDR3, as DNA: TGTGCCAGCAGCTTGGGAGGCGGGTCGGGAGGTGTCTACGAGCAGTACTTC. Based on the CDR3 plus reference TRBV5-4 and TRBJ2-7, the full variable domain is ETGVTQSPTHLIKTRGQQVTLRCSSQSGHNTVSWYQQALGQGPQFIFQYYREEENGRGNFPPRFSGLQFPNYSSELNVNALELDDSALYLCASSLGGGSGGVYEQYFGPGTRLTVT.

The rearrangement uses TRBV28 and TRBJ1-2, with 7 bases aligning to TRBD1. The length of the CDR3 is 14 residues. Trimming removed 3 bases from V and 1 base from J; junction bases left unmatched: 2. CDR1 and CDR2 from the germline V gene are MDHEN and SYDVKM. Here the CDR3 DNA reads TGTGCCAGCAGTTTGGGGGACAGTAACTATGGCTACACCTTC. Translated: CASSLGDSNYGYTF.